This T cell receptor (beta chain) was found in a study of CD8 T cells in ankylosing spondylitis. General study findings and limits: There was a TCR beta motif, made of several highly homologous variants, that appeared characteristic of ankylosing spondylitis blood. Disease-linked clones bore a CD8+ phenotype, appearing relatively rarely in peripheral blood.

The CDR3 has 17 amino acids. The V end was cut by 6 bases, the J end by 1 base, with 21 bases between. The germline V gene has CDR1 SEHNR and CDR2 FQNEAQ (reference sequence). As regards this clonotype: Antigen unknown.

One entry per CDR3 protein, called by TCRdb with MiXCR from the 5' RACE reads. Here the sample spans about 280,000 distinct CDR3 sequences, 20% being singletons. This clonotype originated in a male donor with ankylosing spondylitis or in good health (not recorded which). The sample was blood, either unsorted or a sorted T cell fraction (not recorded which). The rearrangement uses TRBV7-9 and TRBJ1-1, with D tentatively TRBD1 (5 bases). The CDR3 DNA is TGTGCCAGCAGGAACCGAGTAGGGGCCTCTGGGAACACTGAAGCTTTCTTT. It codes for CASRNRVGASGNTEAFF.